The T cell receptor beta chain described here comes from a study of control samples from healthy donors and cancer patients (dated by TCRdb to about 2020). Library prep was done by the immunoSEQ multiplex PCR assay. TCRdb took over this immuneACCESS table, retaining in-frame rearrangements with V and J assigned. Such tables are incomplete; in checked studies, under half of the missing clones stem from an unresolved V gene, and the remainder is unexplained. The sample profile shows 150,000 or so clones; approximately 93% of them were found once. The top ten clones comprise more than 5% of the sample. Note on this clone: What this receptor recognizes is not known. Qualities for individual bases were not recorded, and no much larger clone is one base off.

The CDR3 holds 16 amino acids from the cysteine to the phenylalanine. CDR3 DNA only is kept here, 48 bases in frame from base 1. Relative to germline, V is 0 bases shorter and J is 0 bases shorter, with 8 bases between their ends. The germline V gene (reference sequence) yields SEHNR for CDR1 and FQNEAQ for CDR2. The sequence was obtained from a man between 18 and 29 years old in good health. The source material was blood. Here the chain combines TRBV7-9 and TRBJ1-4, with no D gene named confidently. The DNA sequence is as follows: TGTGCCAGCAGCTTAGCCTCAGGAACAACTAATGAAAAACTGTTTTTT. The translation is CASSLASGTTNEKLFF.